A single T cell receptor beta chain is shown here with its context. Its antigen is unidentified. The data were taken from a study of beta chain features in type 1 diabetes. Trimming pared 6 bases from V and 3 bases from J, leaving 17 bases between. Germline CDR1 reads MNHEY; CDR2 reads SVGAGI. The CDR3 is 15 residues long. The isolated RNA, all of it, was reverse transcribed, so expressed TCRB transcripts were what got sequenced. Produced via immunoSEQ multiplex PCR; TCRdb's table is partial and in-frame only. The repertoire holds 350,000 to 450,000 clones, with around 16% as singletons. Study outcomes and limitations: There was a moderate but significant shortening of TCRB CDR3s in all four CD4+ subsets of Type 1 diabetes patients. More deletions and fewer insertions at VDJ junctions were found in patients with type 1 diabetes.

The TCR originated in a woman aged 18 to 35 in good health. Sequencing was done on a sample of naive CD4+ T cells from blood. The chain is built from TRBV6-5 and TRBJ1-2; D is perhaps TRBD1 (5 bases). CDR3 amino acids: CASSYNPLTDYGYTF. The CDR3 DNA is TGTGCCAGCAGCTACAACCCCCTGACAGACTATGGCTACACCTTC.